This T cell receptor beta chain was captured by sequencing in a study of OX40 agonist ivuxolimab in advanced cancers. The germline V gene has CDR1 MDHEN and CDR2 SYDVKM. CDR3 length: 16 amino acids. The V end lost 3 bases, the J end lost 4 bases, and 19 bases lay between the germline ends. The method was immunoSEQ multiplex PCR; TCRdb's version includes in-frame clones alone and lacks a portion of them. The repertoire holds about 70,000 clones, roughly 78% seen once, with over 4.5% in the top ten. The chain has TRBV28 and TRBJ2-7; D remains ambiguous. Material: CD4+ or CD8+ T cells sorted from blood, obtained in a trial of the OX40 agonist ivuxolimab. This receptor was taken from an adult with an advanced solid tumor such as melanoma, head and neck, liver or kidney cancer. CDR3 coding DNA: TGTGCCAGCAGTTTCAGGTCGTTTACCCAGCAATACGAGCAGTACTTC. Translating gives CASSFRSFTQQYEQYF.